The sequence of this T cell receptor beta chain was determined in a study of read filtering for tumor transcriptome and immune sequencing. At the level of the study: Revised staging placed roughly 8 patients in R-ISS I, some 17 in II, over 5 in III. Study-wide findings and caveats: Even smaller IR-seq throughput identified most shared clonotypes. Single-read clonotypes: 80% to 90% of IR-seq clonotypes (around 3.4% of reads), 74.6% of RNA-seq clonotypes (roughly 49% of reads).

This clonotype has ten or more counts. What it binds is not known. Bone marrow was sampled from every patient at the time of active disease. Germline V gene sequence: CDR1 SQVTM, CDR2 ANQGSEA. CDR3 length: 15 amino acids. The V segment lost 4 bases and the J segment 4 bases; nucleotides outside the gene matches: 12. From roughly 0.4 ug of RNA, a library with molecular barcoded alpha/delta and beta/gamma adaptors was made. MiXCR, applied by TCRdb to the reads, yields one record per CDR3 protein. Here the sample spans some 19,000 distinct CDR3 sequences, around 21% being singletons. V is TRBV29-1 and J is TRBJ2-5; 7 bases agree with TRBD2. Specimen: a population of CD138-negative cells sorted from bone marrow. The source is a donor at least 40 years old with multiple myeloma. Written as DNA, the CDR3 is TGCAGCGTTGGGGAGGGAGGGCGACTGGGAGAGACCCAGTACTTC. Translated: CSVGEGGRLGETQYF.